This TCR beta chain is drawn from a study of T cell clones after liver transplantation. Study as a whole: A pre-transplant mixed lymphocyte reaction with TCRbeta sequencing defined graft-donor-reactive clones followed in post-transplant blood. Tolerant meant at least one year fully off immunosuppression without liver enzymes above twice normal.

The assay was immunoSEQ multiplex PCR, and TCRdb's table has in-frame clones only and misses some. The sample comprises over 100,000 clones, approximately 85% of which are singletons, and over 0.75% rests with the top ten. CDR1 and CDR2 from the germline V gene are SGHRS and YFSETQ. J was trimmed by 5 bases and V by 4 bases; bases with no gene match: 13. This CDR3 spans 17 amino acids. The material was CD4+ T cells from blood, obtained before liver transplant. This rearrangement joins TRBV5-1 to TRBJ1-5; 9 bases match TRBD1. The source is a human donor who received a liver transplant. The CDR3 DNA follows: TGCGCCAGCAGCCCCTCCCCGGGACAGGGAGGGGATCAGCCCCAGCATTTT. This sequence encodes CASSPSPGQGGDQPQHF.